Listed below are T cell receptor beta chains from one sample, sequenced in a study of blood T cell repertoires in COVID-19. Profiled with immunoSEQ multiplex PCR; TCRdb holds only in-frame clones, not every one. The sample lists about 52,000 clones; roughly 87% were seen once. The sequenced sample was peripheral blood. Every receptor here comes from a man aged 55 to 70 with active COVID-19. Each CDR3 is given with its conserved first and last residue. A D gene is named only where the DNA matches it firmly. Expanded clones get a size class; other rows say once, few or many, or leave the size out.

>TRBV7-7|TRBJ2-3|.|once
CASSLVVGSSDTQYF
TGTGCTAGCAGCTTAGTCGTCGGGAGTTCAGATACGCAGTATTTT
>TRBV5-4|TRBJ1-2|TRBD1|.
CASSAGDRGNYGYTF
TGTGCCAGCAGCGCGGGGGACAGGGGGAACTATGGCTACACCTTC
>TRBV5-1|TRBJ2-2|.|.
CASSPRVPGELFF
TGCGCCAGCAGCCCCCGCGTCCCCGGGGAGCTGTTTTTT
>TRBV4-3|TRBJ2-3|TRBD2|.
CASSQVFGGEDTQYF
TGCGCCAGCAGCCAAGTGTTTGGGGGGGAGGATACGCAGTATTTT
>TRBV27|TRBJ2-1|.|.
CASSSLIASSYNEQFF
TGTGCCAGCAGCAGTCTTATAGCTAGCTCCTACAATGAGCAGTTCTTC
>TRBV19|TRBJ2-2|.|once
CASSETTGTGELFF
TGTGCCAGTAGTGAGACCACAGGAACCGGGGAGCTGTTTTTT
>TRBV6-2/TRBV6-3|TRBJ2-1|.|.
CASSYLGPRLTDEQFF
TGTGCCAGCAGTTACCTTGGACCCAGGCTGACAGATGAGCAGTTCTTC
>TRBV7-8|TRBJ2-5|.|.
CASSLVRVVQQETQYF
TGTGCCAGCAGCTTGGTACGGGTGGTTCAGCAAGAGACCCAGTACTTC
>TRBV3-1/TRBV3-2|TRBJ2-5|TRBD2|few
CASSERTSETQYF
TGTGCCAGCAGCGAGCGGACTAGCGAGACCCAGTACTTC
>TRBV7-9|TRBJ2-3|.|.
CASSLAPGFTDTQYF
TGTGCCAGCAGCTTAGCCCCGGGTTTCACAGATACGCAGTATTTT
>TRBV29-1|TRBJ2-7|TRBD2|once
CSVEERLAGSEQYF
TGCAGCGTTGAAGAGCGACTAGCGGGATCCGAGCAGTACTTC
>TRBV5-4|TRBJ1-1|.|.
CASSTQDSLNTEAFF
TGTGCCAGCAGCACTCAGGACTCTTTGAACACTGAAGCTTTCTTT
>TRBV9|TRBJ1-2|TRBD1|.
CASSVVGGGYYGYTF
TGTGCCAGCAGCGTAGTAGGGGGCGGATACTATGGCTACACCTTC
>TRBV11-2|TRBJ2-1|.|.
CASSPSASSYNEQFF
TGTGCCAGCAGCCCCAGCGCAAGCTCCTACAATGAGCAGTTCTTC
>TRBV5-1|TRBJ2-3|TRBD2|.
CASSPLTSGRALGTDTQYF
TGCGCCAGCAGCCCACTGACTAGCGGGAGGGCCCTTGGCACAGATACGCAGTATTTT
>TRBV6-4|TRBJ2-3|TRBD2|.
CASSDSPGLTTDTQYF
TGTGCCAGCAGTGACTCCCCGGGACTAACCACAGATACGCAGTATTTT
>TRBV6-5|TRBJ2-1|TRBD1|.
CASSLDRGSYNEQFF
TGTGCCAGCAGCTTAGACAGGGGCTCCTACAATGAGCAGTTCTTC
>TRBV7-3|TRBJ2-7|.|.
CASSLAGVDEQYF
TGTGCCAGCAGCTTAGCAGGGGTTGACGAGCAGTACTTC
>TRBV2|TRBJ1-1|TRBD1|.
CAIRQGPTEAFF
TGTGCCATCAGACAGGGTCCCACTGAAGCTTTCTTT
>TRBV7-6|TRBJ1-4|TRBD1|once
CASSFNPLRTGSREKLFF
TGTGCCAGCAGCTTTAATCCCTTGCGGACAGGCTCTAGAGAAAAACTGTTTTTT
>TRBV11-2|TRBJ2-7|TRBD2|.
CASSPEASGAYEQYF
TGTGCCAGCAGCCCAGAGGCTAGCGGGGCCTACGAGCAGTACTTC
>TRBV3-1/TRBV3-2|TRBJ2-3|TRBD2|.
CASSQVGGITDTQYF
TGTGCCAGCAGCCAAGTGGGGGGGATCACAGATACGCAGTATTTT
>TRBV28|TRBJ1-4|.|once
CASSFLAGFNEKLFF
TGTGCCAGCAGTTTTCTAGCGGGATTCAATGAAAAACTGTTTTTT
>TRBV7-3|TRBJ2-1|.|.
CASSSPGPYNEQFF
TGTGCCAGCAGCTCTCCAGGGCCCTACAATGAGCAGTTCTTC
>TRBV28|TRBJ2-7|.|.
CASSLNRPYEQYF
TGTGCCAGCAGTTTGAACAGACCCTACGAGCAGTACTTC
>TRBV7-9|TRBJ2-7|TRBD2|.
CVSSRGTKVSSEQYF
TGTGTCTCGTCGCGGGGGACTAAAGTTTCCTCCGAGCAGTACTTC
>TRBV27|TRBJ1-2|.|few
CASSPPGQLYGYTF
TGTGCCAGCAGTCCTCCCGGACAGCTCTATGGCTACACCTTC
>TRBV12-3/TRBV12-4|TRBJ1-2|.|.
CASSFSVNYGYTF
TGTGCCAGCAGTTTCTCGGTAAACTATGGCTACACCTTC
>TRBV5-6|TRBJ2-7|.|.
CASSYPGTITYEQYF
TGTGCCAGCAGCTACCCCGGGACAATAACCTACGAGCAGTACTTC
>TRBV5-1|TRBJ2-3|.|.
CASSGTGSGADTQYF
TGCGCCAGCAGCGGCACAGGGTCCGGGGCGGATACGCAGTATTTT
>TRBV4-3|TRBJ2-2|TRBD2|.
CASSRGTSSTSTGELFF
TGCGCCAGCAGCCGGGGGACTAGCTCGACGAGCACCGGGGAGCTGTTTTTT
>TRBV19|TRBJ1-4|.|.
CASSAQGPPTNEKLFF
TGTGCCAGTAGTGCACAGGGTCCTCCAACTAATGAAAAACTGTTTTTT
>TRBV27|TRBJ2-1|TRBD2|.
CASTARERLAGSVNEQFF
TGTGCCAGCACCGCAAGGGAAAGACTAGCGGGATCGGTCAATGAGCAGTTCTTC
>TRBV5-4|TRBJ2-7|.|.
CASSLVGSREQYF
TGTGCCAGCAGCTTGGTGGGTTCGAGGGAGCAGTACTTC
>TRBV7-8|TRBJ2-5|.|once
CASSPGTSSKTQYF
TGTGCCAGCAGCCCCGGGACATCCTCGAAGACCCAGTACTTC
>TRBV5-4|TRBJ2-1|TRBD2|.
CASGYVLAGVGNEQFF
TGTGCCAGCGGGTACGTTCTAGCGGGAGTCGGTAATGAGCAGTTCTTC
>TRBV9|TRBJ2-5|TRBD1|.
CASSGGQGAGETQYF
TGTGCCAGCAGCGGAGGACAGGGGGCGGGAGAGACCCAGTACTTC
>TRBV18|TRBJ1-6|TRBD1|.
CASSPTGVNSPLHF
TGTGCCAGCTCGCCCACAGGGGTTAATTCACCCCTCCACTTT
>TRBV28|TRBJ1-2|TRBD1|.
CASSLGQGNYGYTF
TGTGCCAGCAGCCTGGGACAGGGAAACTATGGCTACACCTTC
>TRBV11-3|TRBJ2-1|.|.
CASSRTVGEQFF
TGTGCCAGCAGCCGGACTGTAGGGGAGCAGTTCTTC
>TRBV14|TRBJ2-1|TRBD1|.
CASSQKGQGANEQFF
TGTGCCAGCAGCCAAAAGGGACAGGGGGCCAATGAGCAGTTCTTC
>TRBV6-5|TRBJ1-6|.|.
CASSYQNNSPLHF
TGTGCCAGCAGTTACCAAAATAATTCACCCCTCCACTTT
>TRBV15|TRBJ2-3|.|.
CATSRGLQGDTQYF
TGTGCCACCAGCAGAGGTTTGCAGGGGGATACGCAGTATTTT